This TCR beta chain was recovered during a study of molecular identifiers for immune sequencing clone quantification. TCRdb used MiXCR to reprocess the PCR reads, holding one entry per CDR3 protein. The sample has about 320,000 distinct CDR3 sequences, under 25% seen once. A CD8+CD4-CCR7+CD45RA+ phenotype served as the sorting definition for naive CD8 T cells. The germline CDR1 and CDR2 sequences are SEHNR and FQNEAQ (reference sequence). V was shortened by 6 bases and J by 9 bases, with 14 bases between the two germline ends. CDR3 length: 13 residues. Sequencing input: naive CD8+ T cells from blood, with Jurkat cell RNA spiked in. Subset specified: FACS-sorted CD8+CD4-CCR7+CD45RA+ naive T cells. The rearrangement links TRBV7-9 to TRBJ2-2; a possible D gene is TRBD2 (5 bases). The sequence came from a human donor in good health. Some libraries in this study had Jurkat cell RNA spiked in. The CDR3 is CASSSSRGWELFF. The CDR3 nucleotides read TGTGCCAGCAGTTCGAGTCGGGGATGGGAGCTGTTTTTT. Full variable domain (remainder filled in from reference TRBV7-9 and TRBJ2-2): DTGVSQNPRHKITKRGQNVTFRCDPISEHNRLYWYRQTLGQGPEFLTYFQNEAQLEKSRLLSDRFSAERPKGSFSTLEIQRTEQGDSAMYLCASSSSRGWELFFGEGSRLTVL.